One and the same sample provided the 2 T cell receptor beta chains below, sequenced in a study of blood T cell repertoires in COVID-19. Only in-frame clones appear in the TCRdb table, and some are missing; sequencing was by immunoSEQ multiplex PCR. The sample shows over 7,500 clones, roughly 81% of them seen only once. The sequenced material came from peripheral blood. The source is a man between 60 and 75 years old with active COVID-19.

This chain connects TRBV2 to TRBJ2-1; 9 nucleotides match TRBD2. Losses at the gene ends were 6 bases for V and 6 bases for J; bases not matched to a gene: 9. The CDR3 has 15 amino acids. Per germline, CDR1 SNHLY and CDR2 FYNNEI. The CDR3 region is CASSLAGHQGNEQFF. The DNA for the CDR3 is TGTGCCAGCAGCCTAGCGGGGCACCAAGGCAATGAGCAGTTCTTC.

This rearrangement joins TRBV15 to TRBJ2-6, with D perhaps TRBD1 (5 bases). V was pared by 0 bases and J by 13 bases, with 16 bases between. Germline values: CDR1 LNHNV, CDR2 YYDKDF (reference sequence). This CDR3 region has 15 residues. CDR3 bases: TGTGCCACCAGCAGAGATCGGAGACAGAAAGTAGTCCTGACTTTC. It translates to CATSRDRRQKVVLTF.